These 9 T cell receptor beta chains were sequenced from one sample in a study of quantifying T cell responses using KT2 cells. Study background: Reverse transcription used primers in the TCR alpha and beta constant regions.

Each cDNA got a UMI-containing oligo ligated at its 3' end. First-round PCR used three to four cycles and beta primers RC1.1 and RC1.2 covering TRBC1 and TRBC2. TCRdb re-analysed the UMI-ligation and nested PCR reads in MiXCR, keeping a single row per CDR3 protein. The profile shows about 50,000 distinct CDR3 sequences, around a tenth of them singletons. Sequencing input: PBMCs spiked with cells of the T cell clone KT2. The receptor source for this set is a human donor.

In its sample, this clonotype was seen a few times. This chain joins TRBV29-1 and TRBJ2-3; tentative D call: TRBD2 (5 bases). The CDR3 runs to 14 residues. The germline V and J ends were trimmed by 5 bases and 2 bases, with 14 bases remaining between them. CDR1 and CDR2 from the germline V gene are SQVTM and ANQGSEA. In DNA form, the CDR3 reads TGCAGCGTTAGGACTGCCCGGGACACAGATACGCAGTATTTT. It translates to CSVRTARDTDTQYF.

This rearrangement joins TRBV9 to TRBJ1-1, with a tentative D call TRBD1 (5 bases). V lost 5 bases and J lost 0, with 11 bases in between. Germline V gives CDR1 SGDLS, CDR2 YYNGEE. CDR3 length equals 14 residues. Here the CDR3 reads CASSGEGMNTEAFF. The CDR3 DNA is TGTGCCAGCAGTGGCGAGGGGATGAACACTGAAGCTTTCTTT.

The sample holds one count of this clonotype. The chain employs TRBV5-4 and TRBJ2-1; 7 nucleotides line up with TRBD2. Germline loops: CDR1 SGHNT, CDR2 YYREEE (reference sequence). J gave up 3 bases and V 0 bases, and 6 bases lay outside the gene matches. The CDR3 totals 16 residues. The CDR3 region has the DNA TGTGCCAGCAGCTTGGGGGCGCGGGGGTTCTACAATGAGCAGTTCTTC. This translates into CASSLGARGFYNEQFF.

This chain links TRBV5-1 with TRBJ1-1, with 10 bases identical to TRBD1. Germline CDR1 and CDR2: SGHRS and YFSETQ. This CDR3 is built from 15 residues. The V segment lost 3 bases and the J segment 5 bases; nucleotides outside the gene matches: 7. The CDR3 sequence is CASSSWTGGGTEAFF. The CDR3 DNA reads as TGCGCCAGCAGCTCCTGGACAGGGGGAGGTACTGAAGCTTTCTTT.

This clonotype has at least ten counts. V is TRBV7-3 and J is TRBJ2-3; D might be TRBD1 or TRBD2, each matching 6 bases. This CDR3 is built from 15 residues. With 0 bases removed from V and 1 base from J, the gap between germline ends came to 8 bases. Germline V gene sequence: CDR1 SGHTA, CDR2 FQGTGA. The CDR3 is CASSLTGGGTDTQYF. The DNA of the CDR3 is TGTGCCAGCAGCTTAACGGGGGGCGGCACAGATACGCAGTATTTT. The entire variable domain, with the rest obtained from reference TRBV7-3 and TRBJ2-3, is as follows: GAGVSQTPSNKVTEKGKYVELRCDPISGHTALYWYRQSLGQGPEFLIYFQGTGAADDSGLPNDRFFAVRPEGSVSTLKIQRTERGDSAVYLCASSLTGGGTDTQYFGPGTRLTVL.

The chain employs TRBV12-5 and TRBJ2-1; TRBD2 matches at 9 bases. J lost 0 bases, V lost 0 bases, and 6 bases had no gene match. CDR3 length: 18 residues. Germline lookup yields CDR1 LGHNT and CDR2 FRNRAP. CDR3 region: CASGLVLLAGLSYNEQFF. In nucleotides, the CDR3 is TGTGCTAGTGGTTTGGTACTGCTAGCGGGACTCTCCTACAATGAGCAGTTCTTC. Based on the CDR3 plus reference TRBV12-5 and TRBJ2-1, the full variable domain is DARVTQTPRHKVTEMGQEVTMRCQPILGHNTVFWYRQTMMQGLELLAYFRNRAPLDDSGMPKDRFSAEMPDATLATLKIQPSEPRDSAVYFCASGLVLLAGLSYNEQFFGPGTRLTVL.

This clonotype was observed many times. V usage is TRBV12-3 or TRBV12-4 and J usage is TRBJ1-1; the D is unclear. Trimming pared 7 bases from V and 0 bases from J, leaving 9 bases between. The CDR3 loop spans 13 amino acids. DNA for the CDR3: TGTGCCAGCACCGTTGGGGTGAACACTGAAGCTTTCTTT. This sequence encodes CASTVGVNTEAFF.

The V gene is TRBV3-1, the J gene TRBJ2-7; possibly TRBD2 for D (6 bases). Trimming took off 4 bases at V and 2 bases at J, with 6 bases between the two ends. The germline CDR1 and CDR2 sequences are LGHDT and YNNKEL (reference sequence). This CDR3 comprises 12 residues. The CDR3 nucleotides read TGTGCCAGCAGCCGGACTACCTACGAGCAGTACTTC. Its protein product is CASSRTTYEQYF.

This clonotype has just a few counts. The chain couples TRBV24-1 to TRBJ2-1; 7 nucleotides agree with TRBD2. The J segment lost 0 bases and the V segment lost 2 bases, leaving 21 bases of the junction unmatched. Germline V gene sequence: CDR1 KGHDR, CDR2 SFDVKD. This CDR3 is 22 amino acids long. Here the CDR3 DNA reads TGTGCCACCAGTGATTCGCCGCTCGAGGCAGGGACTACTAGGAGCTCCTACAATGAGCAGTTCTTC. It encodes CATSDSPLEAGTTRSSYNEQFF.